This T cell receptor beta chain comes out of a study of CD8+CD57+ T cells in acquired aplastic anemia (dated by TCRdb to the late 2010s). General notes on the study: A mean of around 3.3 ug of DNA, ranging from roughly 0.2 to 27.4 ug, was extracted from sorted CD4+ and CD8+ cells. CD8+CD57+ expansion was defined as a frequency above the mean frequency observed in healthy subjects.

Genomic DNA served as template for TCR beta VDJ combination and CDR3 sequence profiling. An Illumina HiSeq 2000 was the platform used for TCR repertoire sequencing. Per the original workflow: Repertoire assessment relied on Simpson's diversity index, CDR3 size and DJ length profiles, and TRBV/TRBJ rearrangement plots. The immunodominant clone was defined as the most abundant DNA sequence in deep sequencing data. CDR3 amino acid sequences were screened for sharing across subjects and were compared with published repertoires and the VDJdb database. The public sequencing data were trimmed at Q25 with fastp and processed into clonotypes with MiXCR by TCRdb, which kept only in-frame beta chains. CDR3 protein sequences are deduplicated, and each keeps its most common genes and DNA. The V and J calls, along with clone size, are taken from TCRdb and not from the paper's own processing. The sample contains 250,000 to 300,000 distinct CDR3 sequences, under 60% of them found a single time. The biggest ten clones account for under 1.5% of the sample.

Results the study describes overall, beyond this receptor: Patients and healthy controls showed no significant difference in CD8+ Simpson's diversity (P=0.060). Around 30 CD8+ CDR3 sequences were found to be shared between patients and controls, but these sequences appeared to be highly expressed in patients and within the immunodominant clones of the patients.

From the germline V gene, CDR1 is MNHEY and CDR2 is SVGAGI. From the cysteine up to the phenylalanine, the CDR3 has a length of 16 residues. Only the CDR3 region is kept as DNA, spanning 48 bases read in frame from base 1. Trimming removed 5 bases from V and 5 bases from J; the gene matches leave 12 bases unexplained. Patients chosen for sequencing had shown expansion of CD8+CD57+ cells by flow cytometry. Severe acquired aplastic anemia was diagnosed in all patients according to International Study of Aplastic Anemia and Agranulocytosis and Camitta criteria. At the time blood was sampled, none of the patients had received any therapy. TCR repertoires of sorted CD4+ and CD8+ blood T cells from severe aplastic anemia patients and healthy subjects were deep-sequenced in the study. Patients were enrolled under clinicaltrials.gov protocols 00001620, 01623167, 00001397, 00071045, 00081523 and 00961064 in the USA. Ficoll-Paque density gradient centrifugation was used to isolate peripheral blood mononuclear cells. Before DNA extraction, CD4+ and CD8+ T cells were sorted with FACS or magnetic beads.

Note on this clonotype: Its antigen is currently not known. No base quality values were provided; no much bigger clone lies one nucleotide off.

Here the chain combines TRBV6-5 and TRBJ2-1; TRBD1 agrees with 7 junctional bases. This TCR was recovered from a human donor with aplastic anemia. Sequenced material: sorted CD4+, CD8+, or CD8+CD57+ T cells (not recorded which) from PBMCs. This receptor has the CDR3 CASSPRGGRSDNEQFF. The nucleotide sequence reads TGTGCCAGCAGTCCTAGAGGGGGCCGCAGCGACAATGAGCAGTTCTTC.